The sequence of this T cell receptor (beta chain) was determined in a study of shared clonotypes between healthy human individuals. Overall study findings and caveats: Non-shared clonotypes had lower generation probabilities than those shared by all four donors.

V was cut by 7 bases and J by 6 bases, with 19 bases left in between. Germline-derived CDR1 and CDR2 are MDHEN and SYDVKM. The length of the CDR3 is 14 residues. Samples underwent the assay at deep level. Assay used: immunoSEQ multiplex PCR; TCRdb lists only in-frame clones, some missing. The sample records roughly 2.1 million clones, under 95% being singletons. The naive CD8 subset, CD45RO-negative cells positively selected for CCR7, excluded terminally differentiated effector memory CD45RA+ cells. Donors, without exception, were Caucasian adults residing in Nashville, Tennessee. As to this clone: Its specificity is not known.

This receptor was identified in a man between 18 and 29 years old in good health. Some clones in this sample may be carry-over from other donors' samples. Sequenced material: naive CD8+ T cells from PBMCs. The chain has TRBV28 and TRBJ2-7, with unresolved D. In DNA, the CDR3 is TGTGCCAGCACCCCCATCCTGGCGTCGGGCGAGCAGTACTTC. It yields the protein CASTPILASGEQYF.